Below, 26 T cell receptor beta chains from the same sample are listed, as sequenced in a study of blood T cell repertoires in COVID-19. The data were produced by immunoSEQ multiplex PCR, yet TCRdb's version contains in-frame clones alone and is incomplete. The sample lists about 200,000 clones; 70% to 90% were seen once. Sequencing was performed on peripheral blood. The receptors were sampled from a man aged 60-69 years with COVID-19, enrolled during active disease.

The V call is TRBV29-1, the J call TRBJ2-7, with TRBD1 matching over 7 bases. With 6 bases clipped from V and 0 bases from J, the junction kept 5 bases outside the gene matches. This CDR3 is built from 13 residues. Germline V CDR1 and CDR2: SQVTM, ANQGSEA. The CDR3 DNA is TGCAGCGTAGTCGGGACAGACTCCTACGAGCAGTACTTC. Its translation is CSVVGTDSYEQYF.

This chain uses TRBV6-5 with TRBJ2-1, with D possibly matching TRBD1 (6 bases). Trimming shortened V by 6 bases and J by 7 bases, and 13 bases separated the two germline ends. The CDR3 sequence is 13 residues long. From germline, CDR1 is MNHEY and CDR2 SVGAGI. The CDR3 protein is CASSHRVENEQFF. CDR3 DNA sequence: TGTGCCAGCAGCCACAGGGTGGAGAATGAGCAGTTCTTC.

CDR3: CASGLGGFYNEQFF. CDR3 in DNA: TGTGCCAGCGGGCTGGGGGGATTTTACAATGAGCAGTTCTTC. The chain joins TRBV7-3 to TRBJ2-1; D is perhaps TRBD2 (6 bases). V lost 8 bases and J 4 bases, leaving 15 bases between the germline ends. The CDR3 is 14 residues long. The germline gives CDR1 SGHTA, CDR2 FQGTGA.

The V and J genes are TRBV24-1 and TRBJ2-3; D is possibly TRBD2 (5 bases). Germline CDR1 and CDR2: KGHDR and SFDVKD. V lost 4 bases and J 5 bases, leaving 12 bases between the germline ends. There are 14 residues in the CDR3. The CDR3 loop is CATSDPPEGDTQYF. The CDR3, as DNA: TGTGCCACCAGTGACCCCCCCGAGGGAGATACGCAGTATTTT.

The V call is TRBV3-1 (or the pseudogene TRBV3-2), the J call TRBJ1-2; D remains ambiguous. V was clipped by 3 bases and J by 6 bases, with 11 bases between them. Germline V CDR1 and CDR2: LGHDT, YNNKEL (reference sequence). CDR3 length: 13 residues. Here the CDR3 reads CASSHNPRDGYTF. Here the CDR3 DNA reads TGTGCCAGCAGCCACAATCCCCGGGATGGCTACACCTTC.

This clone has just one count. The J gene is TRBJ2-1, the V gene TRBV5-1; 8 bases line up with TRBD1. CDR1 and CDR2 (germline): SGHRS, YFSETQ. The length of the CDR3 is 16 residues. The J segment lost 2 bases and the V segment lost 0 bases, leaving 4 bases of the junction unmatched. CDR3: CASSLGSTGAYNEQFF. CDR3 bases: TGCGCCAGCAGCTTGGGGTCGACAGGGGCCTACAATGAGCAGTTCTTC.

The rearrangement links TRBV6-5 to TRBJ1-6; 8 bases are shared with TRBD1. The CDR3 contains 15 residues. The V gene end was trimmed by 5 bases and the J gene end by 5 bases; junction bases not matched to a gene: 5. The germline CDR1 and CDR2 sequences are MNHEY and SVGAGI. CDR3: CASSMDRVDNSPLHF. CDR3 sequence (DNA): TGTGCCAGCAGTATGGACAGGGTGGATAATTCACCCCTCCACTTT.

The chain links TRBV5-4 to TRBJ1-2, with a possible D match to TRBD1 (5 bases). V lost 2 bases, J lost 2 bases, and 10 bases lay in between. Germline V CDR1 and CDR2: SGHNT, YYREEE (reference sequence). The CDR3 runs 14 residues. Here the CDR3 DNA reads TGTGCCAGCAGCTTCCTACAGGAAAACTATGGCTACACCTTC. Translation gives CASSFLQENYGYTF.

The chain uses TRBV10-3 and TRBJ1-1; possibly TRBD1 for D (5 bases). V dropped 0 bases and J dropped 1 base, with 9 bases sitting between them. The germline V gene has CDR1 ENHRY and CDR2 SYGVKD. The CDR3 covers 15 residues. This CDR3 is CAISESRTRNTEAFF. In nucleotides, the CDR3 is TGTGCCATCAGTGAGTCGCGGACACGGAACACTGAAGCTTTCTTT.

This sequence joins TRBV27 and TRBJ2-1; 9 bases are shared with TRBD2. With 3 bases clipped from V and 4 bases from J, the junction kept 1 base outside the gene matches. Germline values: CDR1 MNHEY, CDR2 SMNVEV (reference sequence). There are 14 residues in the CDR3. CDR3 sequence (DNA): TGTGCCAGCAGTTTGACTAGCGGTTACAATGAGCAGTTCTTC. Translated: CASSLTSGYNEQFF.

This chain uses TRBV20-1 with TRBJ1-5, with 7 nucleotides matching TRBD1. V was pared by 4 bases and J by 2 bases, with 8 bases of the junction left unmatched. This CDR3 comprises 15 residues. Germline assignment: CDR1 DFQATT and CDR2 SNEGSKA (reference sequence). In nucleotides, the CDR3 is TGCAGTGCTACTGACAGGGTGAAGGGCAATCAGCCCCAGCATTTT. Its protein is CSATDRVKGNQPQHF.

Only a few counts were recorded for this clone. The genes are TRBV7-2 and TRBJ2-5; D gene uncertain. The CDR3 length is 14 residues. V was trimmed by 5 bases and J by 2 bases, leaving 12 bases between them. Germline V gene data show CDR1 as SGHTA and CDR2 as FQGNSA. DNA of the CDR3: TGTGCCAGCAGCCCATCCAAAACACAAGAGACCCAGTACTTC. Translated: CASSPSKTQETQYF. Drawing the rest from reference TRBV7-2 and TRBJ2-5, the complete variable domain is GAGVSQSPSNKVTEKGKDVELRCDPISGHTALYWYRQSLGQGLEFLIYFQGNSAPDKSGLPSDRFSAERTGGSVSTLTIQRTQQEDSAVYLCASSPSKTQETQYFGPGTRLLVL.

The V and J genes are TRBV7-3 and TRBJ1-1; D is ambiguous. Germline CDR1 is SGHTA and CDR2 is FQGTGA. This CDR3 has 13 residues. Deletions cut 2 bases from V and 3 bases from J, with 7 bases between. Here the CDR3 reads CASSLSIDTEAFF. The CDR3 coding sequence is TGTGCCAGCAGCTTATCTATAGACACTGAAGCTTTCTTT.

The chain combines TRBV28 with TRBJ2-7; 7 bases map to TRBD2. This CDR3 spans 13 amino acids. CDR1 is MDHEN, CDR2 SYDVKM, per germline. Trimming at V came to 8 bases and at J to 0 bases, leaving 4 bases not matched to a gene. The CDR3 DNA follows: TGTGCCAGCTGGGGGGGAAGCTCCTACGAGCAGTACTTC. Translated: CASWGGSSYEQYF.

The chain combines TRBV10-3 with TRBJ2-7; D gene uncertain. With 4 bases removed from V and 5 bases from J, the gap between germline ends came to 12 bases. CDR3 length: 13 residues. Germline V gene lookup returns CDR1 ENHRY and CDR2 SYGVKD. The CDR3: CAISGATTNEQYF. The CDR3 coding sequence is TGTGCCATCAGTGGGGCGACGACGAACGAGCAGTACTTC.

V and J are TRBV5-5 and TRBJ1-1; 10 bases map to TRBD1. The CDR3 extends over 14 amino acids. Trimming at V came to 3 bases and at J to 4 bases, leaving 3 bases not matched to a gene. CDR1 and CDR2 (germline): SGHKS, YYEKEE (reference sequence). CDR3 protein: CASSWGQGSTEAFF. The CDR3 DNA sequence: TGTGCCAGCAGCTGGGGACAGGGGAGCACTGAAGCTTTCTTT.

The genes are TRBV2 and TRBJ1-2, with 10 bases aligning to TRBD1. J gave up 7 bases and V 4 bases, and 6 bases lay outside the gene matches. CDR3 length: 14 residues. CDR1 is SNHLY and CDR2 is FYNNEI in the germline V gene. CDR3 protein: CASSGQGAGGGYTF. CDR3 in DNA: TGTGCCAGCAGTGGACAGGGGGCCGGAGGTGGCTACACCTTC.

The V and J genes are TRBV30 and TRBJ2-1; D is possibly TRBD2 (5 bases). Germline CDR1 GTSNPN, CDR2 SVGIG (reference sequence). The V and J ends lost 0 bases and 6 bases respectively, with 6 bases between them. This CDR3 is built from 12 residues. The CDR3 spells CAWSVGSNEQFF. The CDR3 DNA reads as TGTGCCTGGAGTGTGGGGAGCAATGAGCAGTTCTTC.

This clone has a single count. CDR3 loop: CASSVGQTYGYTF. The CDR3 DNA sequence: TGTGCCAGCAGCGTAGGACAGACCTATGGCTACACCTTC. The rearrangement joins TRBV9 to TRBJ1-2; tentatively, D is TRBD1 (5 bases). Trimming shortened V by 0 bases and J by 4 bases, and 7 bases separated the two germline ends. The CDR3 totals 13 residues. Looked up from germline, CDR1 is SGDLS and CDR2 is YYNGEE.

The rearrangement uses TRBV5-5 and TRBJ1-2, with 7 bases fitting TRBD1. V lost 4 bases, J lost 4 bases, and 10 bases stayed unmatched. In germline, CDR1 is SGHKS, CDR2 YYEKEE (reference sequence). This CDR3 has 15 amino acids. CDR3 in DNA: TGTGCCAGCAGCCCGGACAGGCCCGCGAGCTATGGCTACACCTTC. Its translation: CASSPDRPASYGYTF.

CDR3 sequence reads: CASSPGRESYEQYF. In DNA form, the CDR3 reads TGCGCCAGCAGCCCAGGGAGGGAATCCTACGAGCAGTACTTC. The chain couples TRBV5-1 to TRBJ2-7; 7 nucleotides line up with TRBD2. The CDR3 consists of 14 residues. V shed 4 bases and J 1 base; nucleotides not matched to a gene: 5. Germline values: CDR1 SGHRS, CDR2 YFSETQ.

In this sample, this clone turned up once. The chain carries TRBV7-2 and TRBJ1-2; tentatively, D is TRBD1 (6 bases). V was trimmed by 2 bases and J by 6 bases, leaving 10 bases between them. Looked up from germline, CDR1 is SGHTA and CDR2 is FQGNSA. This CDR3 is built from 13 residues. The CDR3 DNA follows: TGTGCCAGCAGCTTACATGCAGGGGATGGCTACACCTTC. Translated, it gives CASSLHAGDGYTF.

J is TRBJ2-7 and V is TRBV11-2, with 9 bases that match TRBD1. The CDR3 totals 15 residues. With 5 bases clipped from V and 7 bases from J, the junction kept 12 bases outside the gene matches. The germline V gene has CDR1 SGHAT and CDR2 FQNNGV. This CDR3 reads CASSPQTGGPSEQYF. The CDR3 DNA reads TGTGCCAGCAGCCCCCAGACAGGGGGGCCGAGTGAGCAGTACTTC.

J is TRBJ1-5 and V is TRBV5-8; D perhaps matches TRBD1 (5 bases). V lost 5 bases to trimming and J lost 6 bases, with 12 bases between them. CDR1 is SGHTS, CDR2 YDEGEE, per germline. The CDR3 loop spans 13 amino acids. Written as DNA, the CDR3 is TGTGCCAGCAGAACCCGGGGGGGTCAGCCCCAGCATTTT. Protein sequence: CASRTRGGQPQHF.

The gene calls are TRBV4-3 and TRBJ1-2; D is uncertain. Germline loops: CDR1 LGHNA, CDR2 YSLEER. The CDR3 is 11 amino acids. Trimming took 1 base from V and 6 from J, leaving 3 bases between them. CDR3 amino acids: CASSQGNGYTF. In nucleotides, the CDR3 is TGCGCCAGCAGCCAAGGTAATGGCTACACCTTC.

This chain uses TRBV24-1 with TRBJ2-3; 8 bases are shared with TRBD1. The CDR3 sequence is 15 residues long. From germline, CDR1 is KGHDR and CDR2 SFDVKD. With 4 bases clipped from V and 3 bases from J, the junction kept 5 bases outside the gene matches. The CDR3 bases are TGTGCCACCAGTGAGCAAGGACAGGGAACAGATACGCAGTATTTT. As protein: CATSEQGQGTDTQYF.